Presented here are 9 T cell receptor beta chains from one specimen sequenced in a study of shared clonotypes between healthy human individuals. Measured with immunoSEQ multiplex PCR; TCRdb has only the in-frame clones, and not every one. The table has millions of clones, approximately 95% seen once. Naive-designated CD8 cells lacked CD45RO, were positively enriched for CCR7, and omitted terminally differentiated effector memory CD45RA+ cells. Sequenced: naive CD8+ T cells sorted from blood. These receptors originate from a man aged 18 to 29 in good health.

The chain couples TRBV7-2 to TRBJ1-5; D is undetermined. With 2 bases removed from V and 2 bases from J, the gap between germline ends came to 7 bases. The CDR3 sequence is 14 residues long. CDR1 SGHTA and CDR2 FQGNSA come from the germline V gene. The CDR3 region is CASSLIGGNQPQHF. The CDR3, as DNA: TGTGCCAGCAGCTTAATCGGCGGCAATCAGCCCCAGCATTTT.

This clone was recorded once. This rearrangement joins TRBV27 to TRBJ2-3; 7 bases map to TRBD1. Germline V gene lookup returns CDR1 MNHEY and CDR2 SMNVEV (reference sequence). The CDR3 is 14 residues long. Trimming cost V 3 bases and J 6 bases; bases outside gene matches: 6. In DNA, the CDR3 is TGTGCCAGCAGTTTCAAGACAGGGCTGGATACGCAGTATTTT. This gives the protein CASSFKTGLDTQYF.

On this clone: The sample holds other DNA sequences that translate to the same CDR3. The chain has TRBV9 and TRBJ1-2, with unresolved D. V was trimmed by 2 bases and J by 2 bases, leaving 4 bases between them. CDR3 length: 12 amino acids. The germline gives CDR1 SGDLS, CDR2 YYNGEE. CDR3 nucleotides: TGTGCCAGCAGCGTCCAGAACTATGGCTACACCTTC. It is translated as CASSVQNYGYTF.

The CDR3 nucleotides are TGTGCCAGCAGTTTCATAGGGGCTAACTATGGCTACACCTTC. It codes for CASSFIGANYGYTF. This chain connects TRBV27 to TRBJ1-2; D is perhaps TRBD1 (5 bases). There are 14 residues in the CDR3. With 3 bases removed from V and 0 bases from J, the gap between germline ends came to 8 bases. Germline V gene sequence: CDR1 MNHEY, CDR2 SMNVEV (reference sequence).

J is TRBJ2-7 and V is TRBV7-2; TRBD2 matches at 9 bases. With V trimmed by 6 bases and J by 2 bases, 2 bases remained unmatched. The CDR3 sequence is 13 residues long. Germline CDR1 reads SGHTA; CDR2 reads FQGNSA. DNA for the CDR3: TGTGCCAGCAGGTCTAGCGGGGCCTACGAGCAGTACTTC. Residues: CASRSSGAYEQYF.

This CDR3 is CASSLVGGQGASDTQYF. CDR3 bases: TGTGCCAGCAGCTTAGTTGGTGGACAGGGGGCTTCAGATACGCAGTATTTT. The J gene is TRBJ2-3, the V gene TRBV7-8, with 11 bases identical to TRBD1. With 1 base clipped from V and 4 bases from J, the junction kept 7 bases outside the gene matches. CDR3 length equals 17 residues. CDR1 is SGHVS and CDR2 is FQNEAQ in the germline V gene.

Points on this clone: Other nucleotide sequences from this sample produce the same CDR3. The chain recombines TRBV15 with TRBJ2-5; 13 bases are shared with TRBD2. Germline-derived CDR1 and CDR2 are LNHNV and YYDKDF (reference sequence). The CDR3 runs 15 residues. V lost 0 bases and J lost 5; bases outside the gene matches: 0. CDR3: CATSRELAGGETQYF. DNA of the CDR3: TGTGCCACCAGCAGAGAACTAGCGGGAGGGGAGACCCAGTACTTC.

This sequence joins TRBV7-6 and TRBJ2-7; D not resolved. The CDR3 consists of 13 residues. Trimming removed 1 base at V and 3 bases at J, with 7 bases between. CDR1 and CDR2 (germline): SGHVS, FNYEAQ. As DNA, the CDR3 is TGTGCCAGCAGCTTAGAACAGAACTACGAGCAGTACTTC. This translates into CASSLEQNYEQYF.

V is TRBV10-2 and J is TRBJ2-7; D tentatively fits TRBD1 or TRBD2 (6 bases each). Germline CDR1 WSHSY, CDR2 SAAADI. The CDR3 is 16 residues long. Trimming removed 0 bases from V and 0 bases from J, with 12 bases in between. DNA of the CDR3: TGCGCCAGCAGTGAGTCGTACGGGGGCACCTCCTACGAGCAGTACTTC. Translation gives CASSESYGGTSYEQYF.